The 23 T cell receptor beta chains presented below share a single source sample, sequenced in a study of T cell changes during pregnancy in multiple sclerosis. Data came from immunoSEQ multiplex PCR; TCRdb stores just in-frame clones and leaves some out. The profile covers tens of thousands of clones, with about 90% appearing a single time and 0.7% to 0.95% taken by the ten largest. The sequencing used CD4+ T cells from peripheral blood mononuclear cells, collected before pregnancy. The source of these receptors is a female donor with multiple sclerosis, enrolled in a pregnancy study.

The V and J genes are TRBV4-2 and TRBJ2-5; no reliable D call. Germline V lookup: CDR1 LGHNA, CDR2 YNFKEQ. V shed 0 bases and J shed 5 bases, with 4 bases lying between them. This CDR3 contains 12 residues. CDR3 sequence (DNA): TGTGCCAGCAGCCAAGATCTCGAGACCCAGTACTTC. This translates into CASSQDLETQYF.

The J gene is TRBJ1-1, the V gene TRBV29-1; TRBD1 is a possible D gene (5 bases). Trimming removed 3 bases from V and 4 bases from J, with 18 bases in between. Germline V gene lookup returns CDR1 SQVTM and CDR2 ANQGSEA. CDR3 length: 15 residues. CDR3 in amino acids: CSVEGRGGPSTEAFF. CDR3 bases: TGCAGCGTTGAGGGGCGCGGGGGACCCTCCACTGAAGCTTTCTTT.

This sequence joins TRBV6-5 and TRBJ1-1; tentatively, D is TRBD1 (6 bases). Between the trimmed V and J ends, which lost 4 bases and 3 bases, there was a span of 15 bases. This CDR3 contains 15 residues. The germline CDR1 and CDR2 sequences are MNHEY and SVGAGI. The CDR3 is CASSSLTEGDTEAFF. The CDR3 DNA reads TGTGCCAGCAGTTCACTTACTGAGGGGGACACTGAAGCTTTCTTT.

The rearrangement uses TRBV6-6 and TRBJ2-1, with 8 bases fitting TRBD1. The CDR3 is made up of 16 amino acids. V was clipped by 6 bases and J by 1 base; unmatched bases: 8. Germline V gene data show CDR1 as MNHNY and CDR2 as SVGAGI (reference sequence). The CDR3 DNA is TGTGCCAGCAGCAAAGACAGGGGCTTGTCCTACAATGAGCAGTTCTTC. Amino acid sequence: CASSKDRGLSYNEQFF.

This sequence joins TRBV18 and TRBJ1-1; possible D gene TRBD1, 6 bases. Germline V gene lookup returns CDR1 KGHSH and CDR2 LQKENI. The CDR3 sequence is 15 residues long. Trimming pared 3 bases from V and 0 bases from J, leaving 11 bases between. The CDR3 here is CASSPAGVMNTEAFF. Written as DNA, the CDR3 is TGTGCCAGCTCACCCGCAGGGGTAATGAACACTGAAGCTTTCTTT.

CDR3 nucleotide sequence: TGCGCCAGCAGCCCGGAGGGAATTCTAGGCTATGGCTACACCTTC. Its translation is CASSPEGILGYGYTF. This chain connects TRBV5-1 to TRBJ1-2; D remains unclear. The CDR3 loop spans 15 amino acids. Deletions cut 4 bases from V and 4 bases from J, with 17 bases between. Looked up from germline, CDR1 is SGHRS and CDR2 is YFSETQ.

This clone was seen only once. The chain employs TRBV18 and TRBJ1-4; no definite D call. Trimming removed 2 bases from V and 7 bases from J, with 11 bases in between. The CDR3 is 14 residues long. Germline values: CDR1 KGHSH, CDR2 LQKENI. CDR3 amino acids: CASSPGYSGEKLFF. The CDR3 DNA sequence: TGTGCCAGCTCACCAGGGTATTCGGGTGAAAAACTGTTTTTT. Full variable domain (missing parts from reference TRBV18 and TRBJ1-4): NAGVMQNPRHLVRRRGQEARLRCSPMKGHSHVYWYRQLPEEGLKFMVYLQKENIIDESGMPKERFSAEFPKEGPSILRIQQVVRGDSAAYFCASSPGYSGEKLFFGSGTQLSVL.

This clone has only one observation. The chain has TRBV27 and TRBJ1-2; perhaps TRBD1 as D (5 bases). Trimming pared 3 bases from V and 0 bases from J, leaving 14 bases between. Germline lookup yields CDR1 MNHEY and CDR2 SMNVEV (reference sequence). The CDR3 is made up of 16 amino acids. As DNA, the CDR3 is TGTGCCAGCAGTTTCCGGGGGGGGTGGGCTAACTATGGCTACACCTTC. It specifies CASSFRGGWANYGYTF.

The rearrangement links TRBV7-9 to TRBJ1-1; weak D call: TRBD1 (6 bases). This CDR3 contains 14 residues. The germline V gene has CDR1 SEHNR and CDR2 FQNEAQ (reference sequence). The ends were cut back, 2 bases at V and 3 bases at J, with 10 bases in the middle. The CDR3 loop is CASSLQGTYTEAFF. The CDR3 coding sequence is TGTGCCAGCAGCTTACAGGGGACCTACACTGAAGCTTTCTTT.

The rearrangement uses TRBV29-1 and TRBJ2-7; no clear D. The germline V gene has CDR1 SQVTM and CDR2 ANQGSEA. This CDR3 is built from 12 residues. V lost 3 bases to trimming and J lost 7 bases, with 13 bases between them. The CDR3 coding sequence is TGCAGCGTTGAGAAAGAGTTCCGAGAGCAGTACTTC. It yields the protein CSVEKEFREQYF.

This chain joins TRBV20-1 and TRBJ1-2; no firm D call. CDR1 and CDR2 from the germline V gene are DFQATT and SNEGSKA (reference sequence). This CDR3 has 11 residues. The ends were cut back, 0 bases at V and 7 bases at J, with 6 bases in the middle. The CDR3 nucleotides read TGCAGTGCTAGAGATGGGCCTGGCTACACCTTC. This gives the protein CSARDGPGYTF.

The chain couples TRBV9 to TRBJ2-3, with 11 positions matching TRBD2. Germline CDR1 reads SGDLS; CDR2 reads YYNGEE. The CDR3 is made up of 15 amino acids. Unmatched junction bases numbered 4, after V lost 3 bases and J lost 4 bases. CDR3 sequence reads: CASSDSGGAPDTQYF. The DNA of the CDR3 is TGTGCCAGCAGCGATAGCGGGGGGGCCCCAGATACGCAGTATTTT.

The CDR3 is CAISEEGGKVKDQPQHF. CDR3 sequence (DNA): TGTGCCATCAGTGAAGAAGGAGGGAAAGTTAAGGATCAGCCCCAGCATTTT. The rearrangement joins TRBV10-3 to TRBJ1-5, with unresolved D. Germline loops: CDR1 ENHRY, CDR2 SYGVKD. The CDR3 runs 17 residues. Trimming pared 3 bases from V and 5 bases from J, leaving 20 bases between.

The rearrangement joins TRBV20-1 to TRBJ2-3; D possibly corresponds to TRBD2 (5 bases). The CDR3 covers 11 residues. CDR1 and CDR2 from the germline V gene are DFQATT and SNEGSKA (reference sequence). V gave up 3 bases and J gave up 12 bases, with 13 bases separating them. CDR3 protein: CSARRVDFQYF. The CDR3 nucleotides read TGCAGTGCTAGGAGGGTGGATTTTCAGTATTTT.

The rearrangement links TRBV7-2 to TRBJ2-6; 8 nucleotides agree with TRBD1. V was clipped by 4 bases and J by 1 base; unmatched bases: 6. CDR3 size: 17 residues. Germline-derived CDR1 and CDR2 are SGHTA and FQGNSA. CDR3 nucleotide sequence: TGTGCCAGCAGCTGGACAGGGTCCGCTTCTGGGGCCAACGTCCTGACTTTC. Translating gives CASSWTGSASGANVLTF.

The V and J genes are TRBV6-5 and TRBJ2-2; no definite D call. CDR1 is MNHEY and CDR2 is SVGAGI in the germline V gene. With 10 bases removed from V and 3 bases from J, the gap between germline ends came to 12 bases. The CDR3 consists of 13 residues. The DNA for the CDR3 is TGTGCCAACCAAGACACCTACACCGGGGAGCTGTTTTTT. The encoded protein is CANQDTYTGELFF.

This rearrangement joins TRBV18 to TRBJ2-5; D gene uncertain. The closer fit of TRBJ2-7 to the DNA end suggests the J call may be wrong. Per the germline V gene, CDR1 is KGHSH and CDR2 is LQKENI. The CDR3 is 12 residues long. The CDR3 loop is CASSRLHYEQYF. The CDR3 bases are TGTGCCAGCTCACGCCTCCACTACGAGCAGTACTTC.

The chain uses TRBV4-2 and TRBJ2-3; 9 bases are shared with TRBD2. This CDR3 has 16 residues. The V and J ends lost 3 bases and 4 bases, in that order; junction bases with no gene match: 8. CDR1 and CDR2 (germline): LGHNA, YNFKEQ. The CDR3 protein is CASSQEGLAFPDTQYF. CDR3 bases: TGTGCCAGCAGCCAGGAAGGACTAGCGTTTCCAGATACGCAGTATTTT.

The genes are TRBV7-2 and TRBJ2-3; TRBD2 matches at 9 bases. Germline CDR1 SGHTA, CDR2 FQGNSA. V lost 5 bases and J lost 4; bases outside the gene matches: 10. The CDR3 spans 16 residues. The CDR3, as DNA: TGTGCCAGCAGCCCCCGGGGGATAGCGGGGGCAGATACGCAGTATTTT. It encodes CASSPRGIAGADTQYF.

The gene calls are TRBV5-6 and TRBJ2-5; D is possibly TRBD1 (5 bases). This CDR3 is 14 amino acids long. The ends were cut back, 4 bases at V and 4 bases at J, with 14 bases in the middle. CDR1 and CDR2 from the germline V gene are SGHDT and YYEEEE. CDR3 in DNA: TGTGCCAGCAGCCTACAGGTTCGCGGAGAGACCCAGTACTTC. Amino acid sequence: CASSLQVRGETQYF.

The V and J genes are TRBV5-4 and TRBJ2-2; 9 bases map to TRBD2. With 3 bases clipped from V and 1 base from J, the junction kept 4 bases outside the gene matches. This CDR3 region has 16 residues. The germline V gene encodes CDR1 SGHNT and CDR2 YYREEE (reference sequence). The CDR3 loop is CASSSRGGVNTGELFF. CDR3 bases: TGTGCCAGCAGCTCACGCGGGGGGGTGAACACCGGGGAGCTGTTTTTT.

The chain is built from TRBV9 and TRBJ2-5; 11 nucleotides match TRBD1. Germline lookup yields CDR1 SGDLS and CDR2 YYNGEE. The CDR3 extends over 16 amino acids. Losses at the gene ends were 0 bases for V and 4 bases for J; bases not matched to a gene: 5. CDR3 sequence (DNA): TGTGCCAGCAGCGTAGGAGGGGGGACAGGGGGAGAGACCCAGTACTTC. It translates to CASSVGGGTGGETQYF.

This sequence joins TRBV4-3 and TRBJ1-2; perhaps TRBD1 as D (5 bases). The CDR3 is made up of 15 amino acids. Per germline, CDR1 LGHNA and CDR2 YSLEER. Trimming cost V 0 bases and J 8 bases, with 16 bases left between them. CDR3 coding DNA: TGCGCCAGCAGCCAAGATTTCGCAGGGCCGAGGGGCTACACCTTC. This sequence encodes CASSQDFAGPRGYTF.